These 27 T cell receptor beta chains originate from one sample sequenced in a study of regulatory T cells in long-lasting Graves disease (dated by TCRdb to about 2021). In light of the paper, this sample's time point label describes: newly diagnosed GD, antithyroid drugs for less than 3 months. For both TCR sequencing and RNA sequencing, RNA was extracted from PBMCs using TRIzol. Preparation of the library involved multiplex PCR. Reads for this sample came from an Illumina HiSeq 4000. iRepertoire HTBI primers and Arm-PCR amplification of CDR3 regions were used to construct TCR beta libraries. Through fastp at Q25 and MiXCR, TCRdb rebuilt clones from the public reads, retaining in-frame beta chains. Merged by CDR3 protein, the rows form single entries marked with the most common genes and DNA. The sample records hundreds of thousands of distinct CDR3 sequences, 15% of which are singletons. The ten most abundant clones make up about 8.2% of the sample.

The sample was also linked to a second study, of T cells in Graves' hyperthyroidism and ophthalmopathy.

This material consisted of peripheral blood mononuclear cells (PBMCs), taken at new diagnosis, from a patient treated with antithyroid drugs. The receptors come from a woman aged 40 to 50 with Graves disease. Donor details come from another sample of the same person, matched by shared clones.

This clonotype appeared many times. The chain links TRBV27 to TRBJ2-7; TRBD2 agrees at 10 bases. V was clipped by 7 bases and J by 3 bases; unmatched bases: 6. Germline V lookup: CDR1 MNHEY, CDR2 SMNVEV (reference sequence). The length of the CDR3 is 14 residues. In DNA, the CDR3 is TGTGCCAGCAAACGACTAGCGGGCGGCTACGAGCAGTACTTC. This codes for CASKRLAGGYEQYF.

The chain is built from TRBV19 and TRBJ2-1, with D maybe TRBD2 (5 bases). The CDR3 spans 14 residues. V lost 4 bases, J lost 8 bases, and 15 bases lay in between. Germline V gene sequence: CDR1 LNHDA, CDR2 SQIVND (reference sequence). As DNA, the CDR3 is TGTGCCAGTAGTACCCCGACTAATCAGGATGAGCAGTTCTTC. Protein product: CASSTPTNQDEQFF.

The V call is TRBV7-6, the J call TRBJ2-7; perhaps TRBD2 as D (5 bases). V gave up 1 base and J gave up 0 bases, with 13 bases separating them. This CDR3 has 16 amino acids. CDR1 SGHVS and CDR2 FNYEAQ come from the germline V gene. The CDR3 DNA is TGTGCCAGCAGCTTAGATCCGCCCGGGGTCTCCTACGAGCAGTACTTC. It is translated as CASSLDPPGVSYEQYF.

Ten or more counts support this clonotype. V usage is TRBV20-1 and J usage is TRBJ2-1, with TRBD2 matching over 14 bases. CDR3 length equals 16 residues. J was trimmed by 4 bases and V by 3 bases; bases with no gene match: 5. Germline lookup yields CDR1 DFQATT and CDR2 SNEGSKA (reference sequence). The CDR3 spells CSARGLAGDWYNEQFF. The CDR3 bases are TGCAGTGCTAGGGGACTAGCGGGAGATTGGTACAATGAGCAGTTCTTC.

This clonotype has ten or more counts. CDR3 in DNA: TGTGCCAGCAGCTTTGACAGGGGTATCGGGGAGCTGTTTTTT. Protein: CASSFDRGIGELFF. The rearrangement uses TRBV7-2 and TRBJ2-2; 8 nucleotides align to TRBD1. Trimming removed 3 bases from V and 7 bases from J; junction bases left unmatched: 4. This CDR3 has 14 residues. Per germline, CDR1 SGHTA and CDR2 FQGNSA.

This clonotype has ten or more counts. The chain uses TRBV7-9 and TRBJ2-1; 10 bases match TRBD2. Germline-derived CDR1 and CDR2 are SEHNR and FQNEAQ (reference sequence). The CDR3 totals 16 residues. V shed 2 bases and J 6 bases; nucleotides not matched to a gene: 7. This CDR3 reads CASSLRAAGGPNEQFF. The CDR3 DNA follows: TGTGCCAGCAGCTTAAGGGCAGCGGGAGGGCCCAATGAGCAGTTCTTC.

This clonotype was counted ten times or more. The V and J genes are TRBV15 and TRBJ2-7; D unresolved. The V end was cut by 0 bases, the J end by 4 bases, with 10 bases between. Germline V lookup: CDR1 LNHNV, CDR2 YYDKDF (reference sequence). The length of the CDR3 is 14 residues. CDR3 nucleotides: TGTGCCACCAGCAGAGATCCCCGATCTTACGAGCAGTACTTC. Translating gives CATSRDPRSYEQYF.

This clonotype was picked up many times. The chain uses TRBV11-3 and TRBJ2-1; D is unresolved. The CDR3 runs to 14 residues. Per the germline V gene, CDR1 is SGHNT and CDR2 is YENEEA. Trimming took off 7 bases at V and 3 bases at J, with 13 bases between the two ends. Here the CDR3 reads CASTADPGYNEQFF. As DNA, the CDR3 is TGTGCCAGCACCGCGGACCCGGGCTACAATGAGCAGTTCTTC. The full variable domain, its missing parts supplied by reference TRBV11-3 and TRBJ2-1, is EAGVVQSPRYKIIEKKQPVAFWCNPISGHNTLYWYLQNLGQGPELLIRYENEEAVDDSQLPKDRFSAERLKGVDSTLKIQPAELGDSAVYLCASTADPGYNEQFFGPGTRLTVL.

On this clonotype itself: No DNA is shown, since the ends of the CDR3 on it are uncertain; the CDR3 is the one TCRdb lists. The CDR3 protein is CAISGLAGDNEQFFGPGPSQPQHF. This sequence joins TRBV10-3 and TRBJ1-5. The CDR3 spans 24 residues, counting both ends. CDR1 is ENHRY, CDR2 SYGVKD, per germline.

This clonotype came up many times. The chain uses TRBV28 and TRBJ1-5, with D possibly being TRBD1 (6 bases). The CDR3 is made up of 14 amino acids. Trimming removed 5 bases at V and 5 bases at J, with 13 bases between. Germline V lookup: CDR1 MDHEN, CDR2 SYDVKM. The CDR3 reads CASSPRDTHQPQHF. CDR3 bases: TGTGCCAGCAGTCCGCGGGACACCCATCAGCCCCAGCATTTT.

The table lists this clonotype with a few counts. The chain recombines TRBV3-1 with TRBJ2-5; D unclear. Germline values: CDR1 LGHDT, CDR2 YNNKEL (reference sequence). The CDR3 spans 13 residues. Trimming left V 1 base short and J 5 bases short, with 8 bases between. The CDR3 DNA follows: TGTGCCAGCAGCCAAGCCGCCAGCGAGACCCAGTACTTC. This sequence encodes CASSQAASETQYF.

This clonotype has at least ten counts. The chain joins TRBV2 to TRBJ1-1; tentative D call: TRBD1 (6 bases). Germline V gene lookup returns CDR1 SNHLY and CDR2 FYNNEI. V dropped 7 bases and J dropped 4 bases, with 19 bases sitting between them. The CDR3 is made up of 15 amino acids. This CDR3 reads CASKGGRGFTTEAFF. As DNA, the CDR3 is TGTGCCAGCAAGGGGGGTAGGGGGTTTACCACTGAAGCTTTCTTT.

The chain combines TRBV6-5 with TRBJ1-5; no reliable D call. V dropped 0 bases and J dropped 3 bases, with 3 bases sitting between them. CDR1 is MNHEY and CDR2 is SVGAGI in the germline V gene. The CDR3 sequence is 13 residues long. The CDR3 sequence is CASSYSINQPQHF. CDR3 in DNA: TGTGCCAGCAGTTACTCCATCAATCAGCCCCAGCATTTT.

This clonotype was observed many times. The V gene is TRBV12-3 or TRBV12-4, the J gene TRBJ1-1, with 9 bases that match TRBD1. The CDR3 has 15 residues. J was trimmed by 11 bases and V by 8 bases; bases with no gene match: 18. The CDR3 spells CASGFARTGDFEAFF. As DNA, the CDR3 is TGTGCCAGCGGGTTTGCCCGGACAGGGGATTTTGAGGCTTTCTTT.

This clonotype was detected many times. The J gene is TRBJ1-5, the V gene TRBV27, with D possibly matching TRBD1 (5 bases). CDR3 size: 14 residues. V dropped 3 bases and J dropped 5 bases, with 11 bases sitting between them. Germline V gene data show CDR1 as MNHEY and CDR2 as SMNVEV (reference sequence). CDR3 DNA sequence: TGTGCCAGCAGTTTGAAGCGGGGACATCAGCCCCAGCATTTT. Protein: CASSLKRGHQPQHF.

This rearrangement joins TRBV7-9 to TRBJ1-3, with a tentative D call TRBD1 (5 bases). Germline V gene data show CDR1 as SEHNR and CDR2 as FQNEAQ (reference sequence). This CDR3 has 15 residues. V gave up 1 base and J gave up 2 bases, with 9 bases separating them. The DNA of the CDR3 is TGTGCCAGCAGCTTAGGGGGCTCTACTGGAAACACCATATATTTT. Translated, it gives CASSLGGSTGNTIYF.

There are many counts of this clonotype. V gene TRBV28 combines with J gene TRBJ1-2; D gene ambiguous. Germline CDR1 MDHEN, CDR2 SYDVKM. V lost 0 bases to trimming and J lost 0 bases, with 5 bases between them. The CDR3 runs 14 residues. The chain's CDR3 is CASSLWQSNYGYTF. CDR3 nucleotides: TGTGCCAGCAGTTTATGGCAGTCTAACTATGGCTACACCTTC.

Ten or more counts support this clonotype. J is TRBJ2-3 and V is TRBV2; the D gene is possibly TRBD2 (6 bases). Trimming shortened V by 2 bases and J by 0 bases, and 9 bases separated the two germline ends. The CDR3 contains 15 residues. CDR1 SNHLY and CDR2 FYNNEI come from the germline V gene. This CDR3 is CASSEIAESTDTQYF. DNA for the CDR3: TGTGCCAGCAGTGAAATAGCGGAAAGCACAGATACGCAGTATTTT.

This clonotype has only a few counts. This chain uses TRBV13 with TRBJ2-7; 7 bases map to TRBD2. V shed 5 bases, J shed 3 bases, and the junction held 10 bases outside the gene matches. The CDR3 loop spans 15 amino acids. Per germline, CDR1 PRHDT and CDR2 FYEKMQ (reference sequence). This chain's CDR3 is CASSPPPGGDYEQYF. The CDR3 coding sequence is TGTGCCAGCAGCCCCCCCCCGGGAGGAGACTACGAGCAGTACTTC.

There are many counts of this clonotype. This chain uses TRBV12-3 or TRBV12-4 with TRBJ2-5; TRBD1 or TRBD2 may be the D gene (6 bases each). This CDR3 comprises 14 residues. The V end was cut by 6 bases, the J end by 6 bases, with 17 bases between. Here the CDR3 DNA reads TGTGCCAGCAGGGGCGGGGCAGGGGTTAAGACCCAGTACTTC. Its protein is CASRGGAGVKTQYF.

This rearrangement joins TRBV5-1 to TRBJ2-1; D is ambiguous. V lost 0 bases and J 0 bases, leaving 10 bases between the germline ends. Germline CDR1 SGHRS, CDR2 YFSETQ. This CDR3 spans 16 amino acids. CDR3 sequence: CASSLGPKSSYNEQFF. As DNA, the CDR3 is TGCGCCAGCAGCTTGGGTCCGAAAAGCTCCTACAATGAGCAGTTCTTC. Filled out from reference TRBV5-1 and TRBJ2-1, the complete variable domain reads KAGVTQTPRYLIKTRGQQVTLSCSPISGHRSVSWYQQTPGQGLQFLFEYFSETQRNKGNFPGRFSGRQFSNSRSEMNVSTLELGDSALYLCASSLGPKSSYNEQFFGPGTRLTVL.

This clonotype has ten or more counts. The chain uses TRBV3-1 and TRBJ2-3; D possibly uses TRBD1 or TRBD2 (5 bases each). The germline V gene encodes CDR1 LGHDT and CDR2 YNNKEL (reference sequence). The CDR3 spans 13 residues. V was pared by 3 bases and J by 7 bases, with 11 bases between. The CDR3 DNA is TGTGCCAGCAGCCAGGGACGGGGAAATACGCAGTATTTT. It translates to CASSQGRGNTQYF.

This clonotype was found many times. This chain joins TRBV7-9 and TRBJ2-1; 7 positions match TRBD2. Germline CDR1 is SEHNR and CDR2 is FQNEAQ (reference sequence). The CDR3 has 13 amino acids. J gave up 3 bases and V 4 bases, and 0 bases lay outside the gene matches. The CDR3 loop is CASSSGGYNEQFF. In nucleotides, the CDR3 is TGTGCCAGCAGCTCGGGAGGCTACAATGAGCAGTTCTTC.

This clonotype was counted between two and nine times. A much more abundant neighbour one base away suggests this may be a read error. The rearrangement uses TRBV28 and TRBJ2-5, with 7 nucleotides matching TRBD1. Germline loops: CDR1 MDHEN, CDR2 SYDVKM. The CDR3 consists of 15 residues. The CDR3 is CASSSDRRYQGTQYF. The CDR3 region has the DNA TGTGCCAGCAGCTCGGACAGGAGGTACCAAGGGACCCAGTACTTC. Full variable domain (remainder filled in from reference TRBV28 and TRBJ2-5): DVKVTQSSRYLVKRTGEKVFLECVQDMDHENMFWYRQDPGLGLRLIYFSYDVKMKEKGDIPEGYSVSREKKERFSLILESASTNQTSMYLCASSSDRRYQGTQYFGPGTRLLVL.

The V call is TRBV7-9, the J call TRBJ1-6; a weak D match, TRBD1 (5 bases). The V and J ends lost 5 bases and 8 bases respectively, with 10 bases between them. Germline V gene sequence: CDR1 SEHNR, CDR2 FQNEAQ (reference sequence). The CDR3 has 13 amino acids. CDR3 coding DNA: TGTGCCAGCAGCGGCAGGGCTGATTCACCCCTCCACTTT. Its protein is CASSGRADSPLHF.

This clonotype was detected ten times or more. This chain connects TRBV7-9 to TRBJ2-7, with D uncertain. This CDR3 spans 15 amino acids. CDR1 is SEHNR and CDR2 is FQNEAQ in the germline V gene (reference sequence). The V and J ends lost 2 bases and 2 bases respectively, with 13 bases between them. CDR3 nucleotide sequence: TGTGCCAGCAGCTTACTCCGGCCAGGTCCCTACGAGCAGTACTTC. This translates into CASSLLRPGPYEQYF.

The J gene is TRBJ1-1, the V gene TRBV18; D unresolved. In germline, CDR1 is KGHSH, CDR2 LQKENI. V gave up 2 bases and J gave up 0 bases, with 10 bases separating them. This CDR3 spans 15 amino acids. The CDR3 DNA reads TGTGCCAGCTCACCAGGGAGTGGGTTGAACACTGAAGCTTTCTTT. As protein: CASSPGSGLNTEAFF.